The 9 T cell receptor beta chains reported below all come from one sample, sequenced in a study of T cell responses to AZD1222 COVID-19 vaccine. TCRdb's table, derived via immunoSEQ multiplex PCR, lists solely in-frame clones and lacks some. Here the sample spans around 150,000 clones, around 90% being singletons. The source material was peripheral blood, sampled on day 0 of AZD1222 vaccination. Receptors were obtained from an adult in good health.

The V call is TRBV18, the J call TRBJ1-1; 7 positions agree with TRBD1. The germline CDR1 and CDR2 sequences are KGHSH and LQKENI. The CDR3 has 15 amino acids. V lost 3 bases, J lost 7 bases, and 11 bases stayed unmatched. This chain's CDR3 is CASSPAGTVAYEAFF. CDR3 DNA: TGTGCCAGCTCACCCGCCGGGACAGTGGCTTATGAAGCTTTCTTT.

This chain joins TRBV5-1 and TRBJ2-7; 8 bases fit TRBD2. The CDR3 is made up of 14 amino acids. In germline, CDR1 is SGHRS, CDR2 YFSETQ. The junction had 5 bases not matched to a gene; V was cut back by 4 bases and J by 2 bases. The CDR3 DNA is TGCGCCAGCAGCCCGGGGGGGGCGGCCTACGAGCAGTACTTC. Residues: CASSPGGAAYEQYF.

V usage is TRBV27 and J usage is TRBJ2-2, with D maybe TRBD2 (6 bases). The CDR3 is 15 amino acids. Trimming took off 5 bases at V and 1 base at J, with 11 bases between the two ends. Germline V gene sequence: CDR1 MNHEY, CDR2 SMNVEV (reference sequence). The CDR3 loop reads CASSPGTQNTGELFF. CDR3 sequence (DNA): TGTGCCAGCAGTCCCGGGACTCAGAACACCGGGGAGCTGTTTTTT.

The chain combines TRBV18 with TRBJ1-4; tentatively, D is TRBD1 (5 bases). Germline V gives CDR1 KGHSH, CDR2 LQKENI. The CDR3 runs 15 residues. The V gene lost 3 bases and the J gene lost 5 bases, with 13 bases spanning the gap. The CDR3, as DNA: TGTGCCAGCTCACCTGCGGGGGTACCCAATGAAAAACTGTTTTTT. Its protein is CASSPAGVPNEKLFF.

In this sample, this clone turned up once. The genes are TRBV19 and TRBJ1-2; 10 bases agree with TRBD1. The V and J ends lost 9 bases and 2 bases, in that order; junction bases with no gene match: 6. The CDR3 is 14 amino acids. CDR1 is LNHDA, CDR2 SQIVND, per germline (reference sequence). The CDR3 sequence is CASRMGQGNYGYTF. CDR3 sequence (DNA): TGTGCCAGCAGGATGGGACAGGGGAACTATGGCTACACCTTC. The variable domain in full, completed from reference TRBV19 and TRBJ1-2, reads DGGITQSPKYLFRKEGQNVTLSCEQNLNHDAMYWYRQDPGQGLRLIYYSQIVNDFQKGDIAEGYSVSREKKESFPLTVTSAQKNPTAFYLCASRMGQGNYGYTFGSGTRLTVV.

The rearrangement links TRBV9 to TRBJ2-7; 7 nucleotides line up with TRBD1. The CDR3 loop spans 14 amino acids. The trim removed 4 bases at V and 4 bases at J, leaving 8 bases unmatched. Germline V gene data show CDR1 as SGDLS and CDR2 as YYNGEE. In DNA form, the CDR3 reads TGTGCCAGCAGCCCCGGACAGGTCAGGTACGAGCAGTACTTC. This translates into CASSPGQVRYEQYF. Full variable domain (outside the CDR3, taken from reference TRBV9 and TRBJ2-7): DSGVTQTPKHLITATGQRVTLRCSPRSGDLSVYWYQQSLDQGLQFLIQYYNGEERAKGNILERFSAQQFPDLHSELNLSSLELGDSALYFCASSPGQVRYEQYFGPGTRLTVT.

The J gene is TRBJ2-1, the V gene TRBV5-1; TRBD2 agrees at 11 bases. Germline V gene data show CDR1 as SGHRS and CDR2 as YFSETQ. After removal of 2 bases from V and 6 bases from J, the junction contained 4 bases not matched to a gene. This CDR3 is built from 15 residues. CDR3 loop: CASSLLAGAANEQFF. The CDR3 nucleotides read TGCGCCAGCAGCTTACTAGCGGGGGCCGCCAATGAGCAGTTCTTC.

This clone was seen a single time. J is TRBJ1-4 and V is TRBV28; D is undetermined. The germline V gene encodes CDR1 MDHEN and CDR2 SYDVKM. Trimming stripped 5 bases from V and 5 bases from J, with 15 bases between. The CDR3 runs to 15 residues. CDR3 protein: CASSGPEWLNEKLFF. In DNA, the CDR3 is TGTGCCAGCAGTGGACCCGAATGGTTAAATGAAAAACTGTTTTTT.

This chain links TRBV19 with TRBJ1-2; tentatively, D is TRBD1 (6 bases). The V gene's germline CDR1 is LNHDA and CDR2 SQIVND (reference sequence). There are 15 residues in the CDR3. The V and J ends lost 4 bases and 2 bases respectively, with 14 bases between them. CDR3 sequence reads: CASSKANRENYGYTF. DNA for the CDR3: TGTGCCAGTAGTAAAGCGAACAGGGAGAACTATGGCTACACCTTC.